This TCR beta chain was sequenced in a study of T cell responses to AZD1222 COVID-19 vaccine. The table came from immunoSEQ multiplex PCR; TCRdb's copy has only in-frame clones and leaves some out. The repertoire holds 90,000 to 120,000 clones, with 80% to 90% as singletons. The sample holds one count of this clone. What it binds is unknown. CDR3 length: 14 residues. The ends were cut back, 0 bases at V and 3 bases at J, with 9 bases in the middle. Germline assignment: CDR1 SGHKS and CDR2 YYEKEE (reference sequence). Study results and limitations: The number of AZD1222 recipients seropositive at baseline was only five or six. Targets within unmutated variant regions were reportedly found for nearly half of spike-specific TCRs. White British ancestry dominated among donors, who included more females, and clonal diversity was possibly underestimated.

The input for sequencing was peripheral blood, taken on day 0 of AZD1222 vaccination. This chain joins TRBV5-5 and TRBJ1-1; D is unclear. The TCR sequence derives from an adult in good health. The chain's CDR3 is CASSLAGKYTEAFF. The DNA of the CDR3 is TGTGCCAGCAGCTTGGCCGGTAAGTACACTGAAGCTTTCTTT.